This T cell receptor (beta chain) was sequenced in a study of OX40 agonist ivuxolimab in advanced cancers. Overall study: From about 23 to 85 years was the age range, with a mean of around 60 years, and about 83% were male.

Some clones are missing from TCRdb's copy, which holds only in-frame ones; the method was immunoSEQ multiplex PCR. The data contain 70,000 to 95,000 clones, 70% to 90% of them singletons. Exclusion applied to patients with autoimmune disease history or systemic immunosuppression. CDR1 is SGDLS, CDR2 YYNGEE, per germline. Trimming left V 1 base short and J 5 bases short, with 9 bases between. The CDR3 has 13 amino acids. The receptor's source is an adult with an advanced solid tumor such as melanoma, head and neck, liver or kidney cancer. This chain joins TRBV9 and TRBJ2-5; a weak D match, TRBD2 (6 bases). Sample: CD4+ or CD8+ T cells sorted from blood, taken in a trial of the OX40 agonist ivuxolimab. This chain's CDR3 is CASSVWDFETQYF. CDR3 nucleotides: TGTGCCAGCAGCGTATGGGACTTCGAGACCCAGTACTTC.